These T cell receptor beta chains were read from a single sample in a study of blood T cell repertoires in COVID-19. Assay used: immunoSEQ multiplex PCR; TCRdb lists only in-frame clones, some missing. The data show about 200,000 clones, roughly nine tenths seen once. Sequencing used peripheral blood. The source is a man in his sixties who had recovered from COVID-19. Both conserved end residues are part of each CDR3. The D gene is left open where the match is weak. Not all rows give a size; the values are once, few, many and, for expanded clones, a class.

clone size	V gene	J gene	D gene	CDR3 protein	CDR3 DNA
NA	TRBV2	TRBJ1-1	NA	CASSVATGSTEAFF	TGTGCCAGCAGTGTCGCAACAGGGAGCACTGAAGCTTTCTTT
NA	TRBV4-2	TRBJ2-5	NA	CASSLPSRVDSRETQYF	TGTGCCAGCAGCCTCCCTTCTCGGGTAGACTCCAGAGAGACCCAGTACTTC
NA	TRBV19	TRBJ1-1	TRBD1	CASRRQGTEAFF	TGTGCCAGTAGACGACAGGGCACTGAAGCTTTCTTT
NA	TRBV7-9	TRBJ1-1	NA	CASSSPDFLRTEAFF	TGTGCCAGCAGCTCCCCGGACTTTTTGCGAACTGAAGCTTTCTTT
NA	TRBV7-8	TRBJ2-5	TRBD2	CASSSLPGGKNSYQETQYF	TGTGCCAGCAGCTCGCTTCCGGGGGGGAAGAATTCGTACCAAGAGACCCAGTACTTC
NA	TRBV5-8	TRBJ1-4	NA	CASSLGERTSNEKLFF	TGTGCCAGCAGCTTGGGCGAGAGAACTTCTAATGAAAAACTGTTTTTT
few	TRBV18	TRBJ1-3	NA	CASSPPVPLSGNTIYF	TGTGCCAGCTCACCACCCGTCCCCCTCTCTGGAAACACCATATATTTT
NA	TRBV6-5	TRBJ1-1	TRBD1	CASRQTGTVEAFF	TGTGCCAGCAGGCAGACAGGGACCGTTGAAGCTTTCTTT
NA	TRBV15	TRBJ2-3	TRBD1	CATSNGQGVPNTQYF	TGTGCCACCAGCAATGGACAGGGGGTTCCTAATACGCAGTATTTT
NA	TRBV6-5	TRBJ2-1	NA	CASSYGGAGDFEQFF	TGTGCCAGCAGTTACGGGGGTGCCGGGGACTTTGAGCAGTTCTTC
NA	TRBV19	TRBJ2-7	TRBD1	CASSRTGGWYEQYF	TGTGCCAGTAGCCGGACAGGGGGCTGGTACGAGCAGTACTTC
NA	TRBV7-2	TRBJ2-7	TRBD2	CASSLLGRGLAGDEQYF	TGTGCCAGCAGCTTATTGGGGCGGGGACTAGCGGGAGACGAGCAGTACTTC
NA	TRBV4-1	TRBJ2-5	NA	CASSLVRTGETQYF	TGCGCCAGCAGCCTGGTCCGAACGGGGGAGACCCAGTACTTC
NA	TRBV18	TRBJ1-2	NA	CASSPLKDLGYGYTF	TGTGCCAGCTCACCACTGAAGGACTTAGGGTATGGCTACACCTTC
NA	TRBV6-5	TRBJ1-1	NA	CASSPLGARTEAFF	TGTGCCAGCAGCCCGCTGGGGGCGCGGACTGAAGCTTTCTTT
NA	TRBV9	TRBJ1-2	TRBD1	CASMHPTGTGVEGYTF	TGTGCCAGCATGCATCCCACCGGGACAGGGGTGGAAGGCTACACCTTC
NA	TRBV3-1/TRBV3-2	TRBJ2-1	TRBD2	CASSQVTSGRTSYNEQFF	TGTGCCAGCAGCCAAGTAACTAGCGGGAGGACCTCCTACAATGAGCAGTTCTTC
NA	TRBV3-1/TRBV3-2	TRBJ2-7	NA	CASSQDIGGLLYEQYF	TGTGCCAGCAGCCAAGATATAGGGGGACTACTCTACGAGCAGTACTTC
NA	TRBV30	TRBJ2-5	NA	CAWRIGVAASQETQYF	TGTGCCTGGAGAATCGGGGTAGCGGCCTCCCAAGAGACCCAGTACTTC
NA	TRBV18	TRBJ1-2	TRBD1	CASSPPGQNYGYTF	TGTGCCAGCTCACCACCGGGACAGAACTATGGCTACACCTTC
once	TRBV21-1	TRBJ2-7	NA	CASSKEGPGLAGFEQYF	TGTGCCAGCAGCAAAGAGGGACCGGGACTAGCGGGATTCGAGCAGTACTTC
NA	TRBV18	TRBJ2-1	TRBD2	CASSRGGNNEQFF	TGTGCCAGCTCTCGCGGGGGGAACAATGAGCAGTTCTTC
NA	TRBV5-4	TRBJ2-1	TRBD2	CASSLLTSGRYNEQFF	TGTGCCAGCAGCTTGTTGACTAGCGGACGTTACAATGAGCAGTTCTTC
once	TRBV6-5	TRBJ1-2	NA	CASSYTGSDGYTF	TGTGCCAGCAGTTACACAGGGAGCGATGGCTACACCTTC
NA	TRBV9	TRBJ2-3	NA	CASSTRELTDTQYF	TGTGCCAGCAGCACGAGGGAATTGACAGATACGCAGTATTTT
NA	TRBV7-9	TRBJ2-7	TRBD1	CASSRRTGHEQYF	TGTGCCAGCAGTCGGAGGACAGGGCACGAGCAGTACTTC
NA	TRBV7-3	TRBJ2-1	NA	CASSGRDPYNEQFF	TGTGCCAGCAGCGGACGGGATCCCTACAATGAGCAGTTCTTC
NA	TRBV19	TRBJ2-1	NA	CASSTRRGDEQFF	TGTGCCAGTAGTACCCGACGCGGCGATGAGCAGTTCTTC
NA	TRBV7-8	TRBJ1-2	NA	CASSLGQEYGYTF	TGTGCCAGCAGCTTAGGACAGGAATATGGCTACACCTTC
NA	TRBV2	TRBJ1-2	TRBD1	CASSDPGGASYGYTF	TGTGCCAGCAGTGACCCAGGGGGCGCATCCTATGGCTACACCTTC
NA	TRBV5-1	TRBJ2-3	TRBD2	CASSLVGLAGDTQYF	TGCGCCAGCAGCTTGGTGGGACTAGCGGGAGATACGCAGTATTTT
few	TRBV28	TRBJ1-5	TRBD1	CASSARGLQPQHF	TGTGCCAGCAGTGCTAGGGGGCTTCAGCCCCAGCATTTT
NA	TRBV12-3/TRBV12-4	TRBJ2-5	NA	CASKSRGEETQYF	TGTGCGAGCAAAAGCAGGGGCGAAGAGACCCAGTACTTC
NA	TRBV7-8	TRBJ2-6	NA	CASSLGIRGLSVLTF	TGTGCCAGCAGCTTAGGAATTAGGGGACTTAGCGTCCTGACTTTC
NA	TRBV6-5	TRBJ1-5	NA	CASRFGGNSNQPQHF	TGTGCCAGCAGGTTCGGGGGAAATAGCAATCAGCCCCAGCATTTT
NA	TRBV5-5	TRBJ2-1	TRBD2	CASSSALNSGGLDYEQFF	TGTGCCAGCAGCTCGGCTTTGAATAGCGGGGGGTTAGATTATGAGCAGTTCTTC
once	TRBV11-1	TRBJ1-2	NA	CASSFREEGYTF	TGTGCCAGCAGCTTCCGAGAGGAGGGCTACACCTTC
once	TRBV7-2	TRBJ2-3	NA	CASLANRADTQYF	TGTGCCAGCCTCGCCAACAGGGCAGATACGCAGTATTTT
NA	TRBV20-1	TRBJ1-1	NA	CSASQREGTEAFF	TGCAGTGCTAGTCAGAGGGAGGGGACTGAAGCTTTCTTT
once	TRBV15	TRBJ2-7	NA	CATSRDPADEQYF	TGTGCCACCAGCAGAGATCCCGCAGACGAGCAGTACTTC
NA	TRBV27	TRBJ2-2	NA	CASRQGAPGELFF	TGTGCCAGCAGACAAGGGGCACCCGGGGAGCTGTTTTTT
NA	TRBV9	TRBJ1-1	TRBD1	CASSVAKSLDRQPNTEAFF	TGTGCCAGCAGCGTGGCTAAATCTCTGGACAGGCAGCCGAACACTGAAGCTTTCTTT
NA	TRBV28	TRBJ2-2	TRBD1	CASSLPGQGTHGELFF	TGTGCCAGCAGTTTACCGGGACAGGGGACTCACGGGGAGCTGTTTTTT
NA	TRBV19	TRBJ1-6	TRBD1	CASSIGGQGRSPLHF	TGTGCCAGTAGTATAGGGGGACAGGGAAGGTCACCCCTCCACTTT
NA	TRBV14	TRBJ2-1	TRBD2	CASSQDLAGSNEQFF	TGTGCCAGCAGCCAAGATCTAGCGGGGTCAAATGAGCAGTTCTTC
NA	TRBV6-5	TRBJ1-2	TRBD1	CASRRDRPSNYGYTF	TGTGCCAGCAGGAGGGACAGACCTTCTAACTATGGCTACACCTTC
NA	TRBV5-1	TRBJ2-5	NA	CASSPVGPQETQYF	TGCGCCAGCAGCCCGGTGGGCCCCCAGGAGACCCAGTACTTC
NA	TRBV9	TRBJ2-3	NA	CASSESVRGSTDTQYF	TGTGCCAGCAGCGAGTCCGTGCGGGGAAGCACAGATACGCAGTATTTT
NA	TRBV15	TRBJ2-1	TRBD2	CATSGVAGGSGEQFF	TGTGCCACCAGCGGCGTAGCGGGAGGGTCGGGGGAGCAGTTCTTC
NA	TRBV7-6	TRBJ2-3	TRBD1	CASSLRTGGTDTQYF	TGTGCCAGCAGCTTAAGGACAGGGGGCACAGATACGCAGTATTTT
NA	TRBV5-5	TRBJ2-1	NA	CASSLIPGSYNEQFF	TGTGCCAGCAGCTTGATCCCCGGTTCCTACAATGAGCAGTTCTTC
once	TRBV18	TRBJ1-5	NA	CASSPAGAGSNQPQHF	TGTGCCAGCTCCCCCGCAGGGGCTGGGAGCAATCAGCCCCAGCATTTT
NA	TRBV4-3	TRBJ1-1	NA	CASSQREGTEAFF	TGCGCCAGCAGCCAAAGGGAGGGGACCGAAGCTTTCTTT
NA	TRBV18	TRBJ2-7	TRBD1	CASSPGTAYEQYF	TGTGCCAGCTCACCCGGGACAGCCTACGAGCAGTACTTC
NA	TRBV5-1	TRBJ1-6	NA	CASSLGEYNSPLHF	TGCGCCAGCAGCTTGGGGGAGTATAATTCACCCCTCCACTTT
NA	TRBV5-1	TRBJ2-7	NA	CASSLQGLLWEQYF	TGCGCCAGCAGCCTACAGGGCCTTCTGTGGGAGCAGTACTTC
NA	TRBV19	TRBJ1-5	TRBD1	CASDRTGDSQPQHF	TGTGCCAGTGACCGGACAGGGGATTCTCAGCCCCAGCATTTT
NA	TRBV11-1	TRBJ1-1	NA	CASSLAQDREAFF	TGTGCCAGCAGCTTAGCGCAGGACAGAGAAGCTTTCTTT
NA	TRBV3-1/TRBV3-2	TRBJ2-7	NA	CASSQRLASYEQYF	TGTGCCAGCAGCCAACGGCTAGCATCCTACGAGCAGTACTTC